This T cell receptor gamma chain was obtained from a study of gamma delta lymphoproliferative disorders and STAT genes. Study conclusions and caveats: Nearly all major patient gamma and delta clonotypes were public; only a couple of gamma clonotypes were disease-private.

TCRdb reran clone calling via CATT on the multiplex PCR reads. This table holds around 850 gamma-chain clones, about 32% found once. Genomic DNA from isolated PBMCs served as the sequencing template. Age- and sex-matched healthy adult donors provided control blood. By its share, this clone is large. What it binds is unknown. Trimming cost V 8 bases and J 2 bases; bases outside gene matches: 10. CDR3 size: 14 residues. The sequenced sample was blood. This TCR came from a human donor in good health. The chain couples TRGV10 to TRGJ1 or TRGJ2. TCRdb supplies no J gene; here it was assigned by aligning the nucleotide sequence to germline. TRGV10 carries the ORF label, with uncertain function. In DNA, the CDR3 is TGTGCTGCGTGGGATCCCCCTTATTATTATAAGAAACTCTTT. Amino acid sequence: CAAWDPPYYYKKLF.